The present entry profiles one TCR beta chain with its context. What it recognizes is unknown. The sample belongs to a study of regulatory and conventional T cells in RAG deficiency. Study results and caveats: Control T-cell subsets had markedly higher Shannon entropy and lower Simpson indices than RAG-deficient patients. Omenn syndrome and CID/AS patients had 95 to 100-fold fewer unique Treg TCR beta sequences, versus around 9.4-fold elsewhere. Shorter CDR3s in all patient subsets; >85% Treg-Tconv overlap in Omenn.

Germline CDR1 reads SGHRS; CDR2 reads YFSETQ. CDR3 length: 13 residues. V dropped 6 bases and J dropped 2; count of bases not matched to a gene: 4. Repertoires were generated with immunoSEQ multiplex PCR, while TCRdb's copy carries only in-frame clones and drops some. Of about 30,000 clones listed, about 76% are singletons. Conventional CD4+ T cells were sorted from blood as CD25-low CD127-high cells. This same sample was also part of a study on regulatory T cells. That source notes: Primers: 52 TRBV forward and 13 TRBJ reverse. In patients, unique TRB V-J pairs were restricted and V/J usage skewed, especially in Tregs.

The sequence derives from a human donor in good health. This chain links TRBV5-1 with TRBJ2-7, with TRBD1 matching 8 bases. Sequencing input: CD4+ effector T cells sorted from blood. In DNA form, the CDR3 reads TGCGCCAGCAAACAGGGGGTGGCCTACGAGCAGTACTTC. Protein product: CASKQGVAYEQYF.